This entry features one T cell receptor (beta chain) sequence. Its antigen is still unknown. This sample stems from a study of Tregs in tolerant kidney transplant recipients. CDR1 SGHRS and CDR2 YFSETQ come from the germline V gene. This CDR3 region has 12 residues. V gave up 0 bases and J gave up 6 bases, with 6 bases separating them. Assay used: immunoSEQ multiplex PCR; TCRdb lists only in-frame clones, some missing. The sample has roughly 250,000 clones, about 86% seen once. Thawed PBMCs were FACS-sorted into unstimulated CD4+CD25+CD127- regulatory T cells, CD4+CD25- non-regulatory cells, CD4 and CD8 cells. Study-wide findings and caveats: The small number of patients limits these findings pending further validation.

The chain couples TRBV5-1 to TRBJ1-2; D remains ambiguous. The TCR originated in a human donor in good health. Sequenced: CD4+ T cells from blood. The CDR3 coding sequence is TGCGCCAGCAGCTTGGAAGGAGATGGCTACACCTTC. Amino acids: CASSLEGDGYTF.